These T cell receptor beta chains were read from a single sample in a study of identical twins. TCRdb ran MiXCR on the 5' RACE reads and lists one entry per CDR3 protein. The sample includes about 660,000 distinct CDR3 sequences, 8.6% seen only once; the top ten take roughly 0.9%. These data are also associated with another study on yellow fever vaccine responses in identical twins.

Material for sequencing was PBMCs. These receptors all stem from a woman under 30 in good health. Each CDR3 is given without its conserved first and last residue.

TRBJ2-5 TRBV27 ASSFTGGAGETQY
TRBJ1-6 TRBV4-1 ASSQVPGTGSNSPLH
TRBJ2-1 TRBV10-1 ASGKGTGEQF
TRBJ2-3 TRBV7-9 ASSYTHTDTQY
TRBJ2-7 TRBV28 ASSSQGIYYEQY
TRBJ1-5 TRBV20-1 SARDRGVAGNQPQH
TRBJ1-1 TRBV27 ASSLSGRSTEAF
TRBJ2-1 TRBV20-1 SARDRQANSYNEQF
TRBJ2-1 TRBV6-1 ATQRKPPFNEQF
TRBJ1-1 TRBV7-3 ASSVLPEAEAF
TRBJ2-6 TRBV10-3 AILDREISGANVLT
TRBJ2-2 TRBV6-4 ASSHIAVTNTGELF
TRBJ1-1 TRBV4-3 ASSQDPRGGTEAF
TRBJ2-1 TRBV29-1 SARIPGAVYNEQF
TRBJ2-5 TRBV27 ASSRVGREETQY
TRBJ1-1 TRBV7-3 ASSLSGLGTEAF
TRBJ2-7 TRBV6-2/TRBV6-3 ASRRTPGSGAYEQY
TRBJ2-3 TRBV12-3/TRBV12-4 ASSTRLAGVPDTQY
TRBJ2-5 TRBV7-9 ASSFRAVSLQETQY
TRBJ2-3 TRBV7-9 ASSSKDRGDTQY
TRBJ1-1 TRBV6-5 ASSYSFGGLNTEAF
TRBJ2-2 TRBV18 ASPGLTSGELF
TRBJ2-2 TRBV11-2 ASSQRRAAGHTGELF
TRBJ2-7 TRBV28 ASNPRGTGNYEQY
TRBJ1-1 TRBV29-1 SGEQGASTNTEAF
TRBJ2-5 TRBV7-9 ASSLSTASGQETQY
TRBJ2-7 TRBV20-1 SATKLAGYEQY
TRBJ2-7 TRBV28 ASSLTGPNQRGQY
TRBJ2-3 TRBV6-5 ASSYYDRRDTQY
TRBJ1-6 TRBV2 ASSDTTGRSPLH
TRBJ1-4 TRBV29-1 SVRDRGGEKLF
TRBJ2-7 TRBV6-2/TRBV6-3 ASRLLAGVNYEQY
TRBJ2-7 TRBV5-5 ASSLVGGATGGQYEQY
TRBJ2-7 TRBV7-9 ASSRGQGLEQY
TRBJ2-3 TRBV12-3/TRBV12-4 ASLMTDTQY
TRBJ2-7 TRBV5-1 ASSLVGQAPYEQY
TRBJ2-7 TRBV5-1 ASSEVTGNYEQY
TRBJ2-1 TRBV2 ASTRGRGLQYNEQF
TRBJ2-4 TRBV24-1 ATSDSGEDNIQY
TRBJ1-6 TRBV5-1 ASSLERGPPLH
TRBJ2-3 TRBV29-1 SVEVLAISTDTQY
TRBJ2-5 TRBV29-1 SVVWPTSAETQY
TRBJ2-1 TRBV6-1 ASSPAGGINEQF
TRBJ1-2 TRBV7-9 ASSLAVQADYGYT
TRBJ2-2 TRBV20-1 SAKSRTENTGELF
TRBJ2-3 TRBV6-1 ASRRRDRADTQY
TRBJ2-5 TRBV6-1 ASTNRLAGGSETQY
TRBJ2-3 TRBV11-2 ASSLGRYTQY
TRBJ2-1 TRBV12-5 ASANRVGDRAPSENNEQF
TRBJ2-3 TRBV7-3 ASSLRGLRSGSLRETDTQY